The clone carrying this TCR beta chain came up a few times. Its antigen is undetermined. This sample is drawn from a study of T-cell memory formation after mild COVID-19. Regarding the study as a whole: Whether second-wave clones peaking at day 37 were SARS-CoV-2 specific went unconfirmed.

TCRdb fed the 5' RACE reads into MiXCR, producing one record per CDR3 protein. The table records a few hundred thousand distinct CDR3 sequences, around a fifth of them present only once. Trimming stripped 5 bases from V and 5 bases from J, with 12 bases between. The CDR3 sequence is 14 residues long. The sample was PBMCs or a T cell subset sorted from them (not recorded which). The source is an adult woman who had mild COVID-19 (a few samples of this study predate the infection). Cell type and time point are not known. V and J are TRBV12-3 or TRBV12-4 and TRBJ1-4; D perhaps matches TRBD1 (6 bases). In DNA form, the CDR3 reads TGTGCCAGCAGTCACAGGGAGGGGAATGAAAAACTGTTTTTT. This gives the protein CASSHREGNEKLFF.